Listed here are 9 T cell receptor beta chains from one sample, sequenced in a study of identical twins. TCRdb re-called the 5' RACE reads through MiXCR, storing one row per CDR3 protein. The data contain approximately 620,000 distinct CDR3 sequences, 8.5% to 9.5% of them singletons. This same sample was also part of a study on yellow fever vaccine responses in identical twins.

The sequenced sample was PBMCs. The origin of the receptors is a young woman in good health.

V and J are TRBV3-1 and TRBJ2-3; 7 bases are a match to TRBD2. Germline values: CDR1 LGHDT, CDR2 YNNKEL (reference sequence). The CDR3 is made up of 15 amino acids. V was clipped by 5 bases and J by 7 bases; unmatched bases: 12. CDR3 protein: CASSMGLRALNTQYF. The CDR3 nucleotides are TGTGCCAGCAGCATGGGACTACGTGCCCTTAATACGCAGTATTTT.

This clonotype was counted only a few times. DNA for the CDR3: TGTGCCAGCAGTCCGTCTCGGGGGTTAGAAAATGAGCAGTTCTTC. The encoded protein is CASSPSRGLENEQFF. The chain employs TRBV12-3 or TRBV12-4 and TRBJ2-1; D may be TRBD2 (6 bases). Trimming removed 5 bases from V and 7 bases from J, with 18 bases in between. The CDR3 extends over 15 amino acids.

The rearrangement uses TRBV12-3 or TRBV12-4 and TRBJ2-5, with 7 bases aligning to TRBD1. The CDR3 covers 13 residues. Trimming at V came to 6 bases and at J to 4 bases, leaving 5 bases not matched to a gene. This CDR3 reads CASSPYRGETQYF. CDR3 in DNA: TGTGCCAGCAGCCCTTACAGGGGAGAGACCCAGTACTTC.

The genes are TRBV12-5 and TRBJ2-5, with 16 bases matching TRBD2. Germline loops: CDR1 LGHNT, CDR2 FRNRAP. The CDR3 consists of 17 residues. The ends lost 6 bases at V and 5 bases at J; junction bases unmatched: 9. CDR3 region: CASGPGLAGGPRETQYF. The CDR3 nucleotides are TGTGCTAGTGGCCCGGGACTAGCGGGAGGGCCAAGGGAGACCCAGTACTTC. Drawing the rest from reference TRBV12-5 and TRBJ2-5, the complete variable domain is DARVTQTPRHKVTEMGQEVTMRCQPILGHNTVFWYRQTMMQGLELLAYFRNRAPLDDSGMPKDRFSAEMPDATLATLKIQPSEPRDSAVYFCASGPGLAGGPRETQYFGPGTRLLVL.

J is TRBJ2-3 and V is TRBV5-4; 9 bases are a match to TRBD2. V gave up 10 bases and J gave up 1 base; unmatched junction bases: 22. Germline V gene lookup returns CDR1 SGHNT and CDR2 YYREEE (reference sequence). This CDR3 is built from 19 residues. The CDR3 here is CAGCSFASGIGVGTDTQYF. CDR3 bases: TGTGCCGGCTGCTCCTTTGCTAGCGGGATTGGTGTCGGCACAGATACGCAGTATTTT.

This clonotype was detected ten times or more. The chain is built from TRBV5-1 and TRBJ2-1; possible D gene TRBD1, 6 bases. CDR1 is SGHRS, CDR2 YFSETQ, per germline. The CDR3 has 14 amino acids. The germline V and J ends were trimmed by 4 bases and 4 bases, with 12 bases remaining between them. The CDR3 loop reads CASSRWTAYNEQFF. CDR3 nucleotides: TGCGCCAGCAGCCGCTGGACAGCATACAATGAGCAGTTCTTC.

This clonotype was found a few times. V usage is TRBV11-1 and J usage is TRBJ2-3, with D perhaps being TRBD1 or TRBD2 (5 bases each). Germline V gene data show CDR1 as SGHAT and CDR2 as FQDESV (reference sequence). V lost 3 bases and J 2 bases, leaving 24 bases between the germline ends. This CDR3 has 19 amino acids. The CDR3 sequence: CASSFLRGDQDPLTDTQYF. CDR3 in DNA: TGTGCCAGCAGCTTTTTGAGAGGGGACCAGGACCCGCTCACAGATACGCAGTATTTT. The full variable domain, completed using reference TRBV11-1 and TRBJ2-3, is EAEVAQSPRYKITEKSQAVAFWCDPISGHATLYWYRQILGQGPELLVQFQDESVVDDSQLPKDRFSAERLKGVDSTLKIQPAELGDSAMYLCASSFLRGDQDPLTDTQYFGPGTRLTVL.

This clonotype has only a few counts. The V gene is TRBV7-2, the J gene TRBJ2-3; weak D call: TRBD1 (6 bases). CDR1 SGHTA and CDR2 FQGNSA come from the germline V gene. Trimming shortened V by 2 bases and J by 4 bases, and 16 bases separated the two germline ends. The CDR3 runs to 16 residues. The CDR3 protein is CASSLWGRQSADTQYF. Written as DNA, the CDR3 is TGTGCCAGCAGCTTATGGGGGCGCCAGTCCGCAGATACGCAGTATTTT.

The chain couples TRBV9 to TRBJ2-7, with 8 bases matching TRBD1. Germline V gene data show CDR1 as SGDLS and CDR2 as YYNGEE. The CDR3 consists of 16 residues. The J segment lost 2 bases and the V segment lost 0 bases, leaving 7 bases of the junction unmatched. The CDR3 reads CASSVGSGQGAYEQYF. The CDR3 nucleotides are TGTGCCAGCAGCGTAGGTTCAGGACAGGGTGCCTACGAGCAGTACTTC.